Below are 21 T cell receptor beta chains sequenced from a single sample in a study of cytomegalovirus exposure and HLA in healthy donors. PCR used 60 Vbeta primers and 13 Jbeta primers. Sequencing was performed with immunoSEQ multiplex PCR; in TCRdb, only in-frame clones are kept and a portion is missing. In all, the sample yields under 200,000 clones. The specimen was PBMCs. The source of these receptors is a woman younger than 35 in good health and CMV-seropositive.

The chain joins TRBV25-1 to TRBJ1-1, with D possibly being TRBD1 (6 bases). This CDR3 is built from 16 residues. CDR1 and CDR2 from the germline V gene are MGHDK and SYGVNS. The germline V and J ends were trimmed by 1 base and 1 base, with 13 bases remaining between them. The chain's CDR3 is CASSEWEGVRNTEAFF. For the CDR3, the DNA is TGTGCCAGCAGTGAATGGGAGGGGGTGAGGAACACTGAAGCTTTCTTT. Complete variable domain (other parts from reference TRBV25-1 and TRBJ1-1): EADIYQTPRYLVIGTGKKITLECSQTMGHDKMYWYQQDPGMELHLIHYSYGVNSTEKGDLSSESTVSRIRTEHFPLTLESARPSHTSQYLCASSEWEGVRNTEAFFGQGTRLTVV.

V usage is TRBV30 and J usage is TRBJ1-3, with a tentative D call TRBD1 (5 bases). V lost 2 bases to trimming and J lost 0 bases, with 17 bases between them. The CDR3 consists of 17 residues. Germline CDR1 is GTSNPN and CDR2 is SVGIG (reference sequence). The CDR3 sequence: CAWSTTGTPRSGNTIYF. DNA of the CDR3: TGTGCCTGGAGTACAACCGGGACTCCGCGCTCTGGAAACACCATATATTTT.

CDR3 nucleotide sequence: TGTGCCAGCAGTGACCAGCGGGAGACCAATGAGCAGTTCTTC. Translated: CASSDQRETNEQFF. The chain has TRBV2 and TRBJ2-1, with 8 bases lining up with TRBD2. The CDR3 has 14 residues. After removal of 3 bases from V and 6 bases from J, the junction contained 4 bases not matched to a gene. CDR1 is SNHLY, CDR2 FYNNEI, per germline.

The chain joins TRBV19 to TRBJ1-1; possibly TRBD1 for D (6 bases). Trimming pared 6 bases from V and 0 bases from J, leaving 14 bases between. CDR1 and CDR2 from the germline V gene are LNHDA and SQIVND (reference sequence). This CDR3 has 15 amino acids. Written as DNA, the CDR3 is TGTGCCAGTAGGCCTGGGGACACCTTGAACACTGAAGCTTTCTTT. Amino acid sequence: CASRPGDTLNTEAFF.

Here the CDR3 DNA reads TGTGCCAGCAGCTCACAGGGGATGGAGACCTATGGCTACACCTTC. Translation: CASSSQGMETYGYTF. The genes are TRBV7-9 and TRBJ1-2, with TRBD1 matching 7 bases. The J segment lost 4 bases and the V segment lost 4 bases, leaving 9 bases of the junction unmatched. CDR1 is SEHNR and CDR2 is FQNEAQ in the germline V gene (reference sequence). CDR3 length: 15 residues.

The chain has TRBV6-6 and TRBJ1-1; TRBD1 agrees at 7 bases. The CDR3 is 15 amino acids. Germline CDR1 is MNHNY and CDR2 is SVGAGI (reference sequence). J lost 2 bases, V lost 6 bases, and 9 bases had no gene match. CDR3 sequence reads: CASREEGAVNTEAFF. The CDR3, as DNA: TGTGCCAGCAGAGAAGAGGGGGCGGTAAACACTGAAGCTTTCTTT.

The chain is built from TRBV29-1 and TRBJ2-5; a possible D gene is TRBD1 (6 bases). The CDR3 loop spans 12 amino acids. Germline CDR1 SQVTM, CDR2 ANQGSEA. With 1 base removed from V and 10 bases from J, the gap between germline ends came to 13 bases. This chain's CDR3 is CSVEATGRIQYF. CDR3 sequence (DNA): TGCAGCGTTGAAGCTACAGGGAGAATCCAGTACTTC.

The chain is built from TRBV5-6 and TRBJ2-1; 9 nucleotides match TRBD1. The germline V gene encodes CDR1 SGHDT and CDR2 YYEEEE. This CDR3 is 15 amino acids long. Losses at the gene ends were 1 base for V and 6 bases for J; bases not matched to a gene: 5. CDR3 sequence (DNA): TGTGCCAGCAGCTTGTGGGACAGGGATGCCAATGAGCAGTTCTTC. It codes for CASSLWDRDANEQFF.

The chain joins TRBV7-3 to TRBJ2-7, with 7 bases identical to TRBD1. Germline-derived CDR1 and CDR2 are SGHTA and FQGTGA. The CDR3 has 14 amino acids. V dropped 5 bases and J dropped 1; count of bases not matched to a gene: 5. CDR3 DNA: TGTGCCAGCAGCACCGACAGGGATTCCTACGAGCAGTACTTC. This encodes CASSTDRDSYEQYF.

The chain has TRBV5-1 and TRBJ1-3; 9 nucleotides match TRBD1. Germline V gene sequence: CDR1 SGHRS, CDR2 YFSETQ. Trimming removed 0 bases from V and 8 bases from J; junction bases left unmatched: 0. CDR3 length equals 13 residues. CDR3 loop: CASSLGQGDTIYF. The DNA for the CDR3 is TGCGCCAGCAGCTTGGGACAGGGGGACACCATATATTTT.

The rearrangement joins TRBV6-1 to TRBJ1-2; TRBD1 agrees at 8 bases. CDR3 size: 14 residues. J gave up 5 bases and V 2 bases, and 4 bases lay outside the gene matches. Germline V gene lookup returns CDR1 MNHNS and CDR2 SASEGT. CDR3 coding DNA: TGTGCCAGCAGTGAACACCGGACAGGGTATGGCTACACCTTC. Translation: CASSEHRTGYGYTF.

V and J are TRBV7-9 and TRBJ1-2; possible D gene TRBD1, 5 bases. Looked up from germline, CDR1 is SEHNR and CDR2 is FQNEAQ (reference sequence). Between the trimmed V and J ends, which lost 6 bases and 6 bases, there was a span of 26 bases. The CDR3 is 17 amino acids. CDR3 coding DNA: TGTGCCAGCAGTCCATTCGGCGGGACGTCTAATCACAATGGCTACACCTTC. Translation gives CASSPFGGTSNHNGYTF.

The chain links TRBV18 to TRBJ1-2, with 9 positions matching TRBD1. The V gene end was trimmed by 5 bases and the J gene end by 8 bases; junction bases not matched to a gene: 12. In germline, CDR1 is KGHSH, CDR2 LQKENI. This CDR3 contains 15 residues. The DNA for the CDR3 is TGTGCCAGCTCATCCTCCGGGACAGGGAGTGGAGGCTACACCTTC. Its protein is CASSSSGTGSGGYTF.

V gene TRBV19 combines with J gene TRBJ1-2, with 8 bases matching TRBD1. The trim removed 10 bases at V and 5 bases at J, leaving 6 bases unmatched. The germline gives CDR1 LNHDA, CDR2 SQIVND (reference sequence). The CDR3 extends over 12 amino acids. This chain's CDR3 is CATDRGGYGYTF. The CDR3 bases are TGTGCCACCGACAGGGGCGGGTATGGCTACACCTTC.

This chain joins TRBV11-3 and TRBJ2-3, with a tentative D call TRBD2 (5 bases). The CDR3 extends over 13 amino acids. Per germline, CDR1 SGHNT and CDR2 YENEEA. V dropped 0 bases and J dropped 7 bases, with 8 bases sitting between them. Here the CDR3 DNA reads TGTGCCAGCAGCTTAGAGGCGGGCAATACGCAGTATTTT. Residues: CASSLEAGNTQYF.

The rearrangement links TRBV28 to TRBJ2-2; 8 nucleotides line up with TRBD1. In germline, CDR1 is MDHEN, CDR2 SYDVKM. This CDR3 spans 15 amino acids. V lost 5 bases to trimming and J lost 5 bases; unmatched junction nucleotides: 7. As DNA, the CDR3 is TGTGCCAGCAGTGGACAGGGTGGTGTGACCGGGGAGCTGTTTTTT. Translating gives CASSGQGGVTGELFF.

V usage is TRBV19 and J usage is TRBJ2-3, with a possible D match to TRBD2 (6 bases). The CDR3 has 14 amino acids. The V end lost 0 bases, the J end lost 5 bases, and 9 bases lay between the germline ends. Germline loops: CDR1 LNHDA, CDR2 SQIVND (reference sequence). CDR3 sequence: CASSIDRAGDTQYF. The DNA of the CDR3 is TGTGCCAGTAGTATAGATAGAGCGGGAGATACGCAGTATTTT.

The gene calls are TRBV2 and TRBJ2-5; D may be TRBD2 (6 bases). The germline V and J ends were trimmed by 11 bases and 1 base, with 20 bases remaining between them. The germline V gene encodes CDR1 SNHLY and CDR2 FYNNEI. The CDR3 length is 15 residues. CDR3 in amino acids: CAVTGLLFPQETQYF. For the CDR3, the DNA is TGTGCCGTCACGGGACTTCTTTTCCCCCAAGAGACCCAGTACTTC.

The J gene is TRBJ2-7, the V gene TRBV4-2; 10 bases align to TRBD2. The CDR3 runs to 15 residues. V was pared by 2 bases and J by 1 base, with 2 bases of the junction left unmatched. Germline V gives CDR1 LGHNA, CDR2 YNFKEQ. The CDR3 nucleotides read TGTGCCAGCAGCCAATTAGCGGGGGGATCCTACGAGCAGTACTTC. This encodes CASSQLAGGSYEQYF.

The chain is built from TRBV2 and TRBJ2-2, with TRBD1 matching 9 bases. The CDR3 is made up of 15 amino acids. CDR1 and CDR2 (germline): SNHLY, FYNNEI. V shed 7 bases and J 5 bases; nucleotides not matched to a gene: 8. CDR3 coding DNA: TGTGCCAGCACGCCGGGACAGGGAAGAACCGGGGAGCTGTTTTTT. Amino acids: CASTPGQGRTGELFF.

This chain links TRBV14 with TRBJ2-1, with D perhaps TRBD1 (6 bases). This CDR3 comprises 13 residues. Looked up from germline, CDR1 is SGHDN and CDR2 is FVKESK. V lost 4 bases to trimming and J lost 4 bases, with 8 bases between them. CDR3 DNA: TGTGCCAGCAGCCGGACAGAATACAATGAGCAGTTCTTC. This encodes CASSRTEYNEQFF.